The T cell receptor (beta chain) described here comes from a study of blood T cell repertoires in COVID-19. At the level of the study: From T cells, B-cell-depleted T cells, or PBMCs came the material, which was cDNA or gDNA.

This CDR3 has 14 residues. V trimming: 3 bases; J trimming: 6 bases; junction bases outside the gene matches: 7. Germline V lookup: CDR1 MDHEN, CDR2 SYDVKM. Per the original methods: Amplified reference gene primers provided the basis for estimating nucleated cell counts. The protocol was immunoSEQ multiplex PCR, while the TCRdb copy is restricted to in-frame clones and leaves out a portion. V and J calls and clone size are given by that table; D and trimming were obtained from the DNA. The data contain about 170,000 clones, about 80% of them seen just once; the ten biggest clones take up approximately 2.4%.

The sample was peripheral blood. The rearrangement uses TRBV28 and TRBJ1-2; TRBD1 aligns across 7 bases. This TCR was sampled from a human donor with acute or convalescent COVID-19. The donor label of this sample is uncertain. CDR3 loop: CASSLTGLGHGYTF. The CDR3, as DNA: TGTGCCAGCAGTTTGACAGGGCTAGGCCATGGCTACACCTTC.